The rows below give T cell receptor beta chains drawn from one sample of a study of OX40 agonist ivuxolimab in advanced cancers. This table comes from immunoSEQ multiplex PCR, and its TCRdb copy is limited to in-frame clones, with some not included. This sample has about 27,000 clones, with around 90% found just once. The specimen was CD4+ or CD8+ T cells sorted from blood, collected in a trial of the OX40 agonist ivuxolimab. The receptors were sampled from an adult with an advanced solid tumor such as melanoma, head and neck, liver or kidney cancer. CDR3s include the opening cysteine and the closing phenylalanine or tryptophan. The D gene is left open where the match is weak. Size is stated for part of the rows, as once, few or many counts, or as a class when the clone is expanded.

size: once
D: -
J: TRBJ1-6
V: TRBV28
DNA: TGTGCCAGCGGACTCTTCCGGGGGTATAATTCACCCCTCCACTTT
CDR3: CASGLFRGYNSPLHF

size: -
D: -
J: TRBJ1-1
V: TRBV25-1
DNA: TGTGCCAGCAGTCCCCCCGGCTCCCATGAAGCTTTCTTT
CDR3: CASSPPGSHEAFF

size: -
D: TRBD1
J: TRBJ2-7
V: TRBV27
DNA: TGTGCCAGCACTCGCCAGACAGGGGTCTGGTCCGAGCAGTACTTC
CDR3: CASTRQTGVWSEQYF

size: -
D: -
J: TRBJ2-7
V: TRBV30
DNA: TGTGCCTGGAGTTTAGCCGGCGCCTCCGAGCAGTACTTC
CDR3: CAWSLAGASEQYF

size: -
D: -
J: TRBJ1-4
V: TRBV19
DNA: TGTGCCATTAGCCCTGGACAGAGATCAAATGAAAAACTGTTTTTT
CDR3: CAISPGQRSNEKLFF

size: once
D: TRBD2
J: TRBJ2-1
V: TRBV15
DNA: TGTGCCACCAGCAGAGGTACTAGCGGGGTCAAGAATGAGCAGTTCTTC
CDR3: CATSRGTSGVKNEQFF

size: -
D: TRBD2
J: TRBJ2-1
V: TRBV15
DNA: TGTGCCACCAGCAGAGAAACGGGGGGGTTCCTAAACAATGAGCAGTTCTTC
CDR3: CATSRETGGFLNNEQFF

size: -
D: TRBD1
J: TRBJ1-2
V: TRBV6-5
DNA: TGTGCCAGCAGTCCGCAGGGGACAGTCTATGGCTACACCTTC
CDR3: CASSPQGTVYGYTF

size: -
D: TRBD2
J: TRBJ2-5
V: TRBV9
DNA: TGTGCCAGCAGCGGGAACTGGGGGGGGAGCGAGACCCAGTACTTC
CDR3: CASSGNWGGSETQYF

size: -
D: -
J: TRBJ1-5
V: TRBV11-2
DNA: TGTGCCAGCAGCTTAGCCGCCGCCCAGCCCCAGCATTTT
CDR3: CASSLAAAQPQHF

size: -
D: TRBD2
J: TRBJ2-2
V: TRBV6-1
DNA: TGTGCCAGCAGTGAAGTGGGCGGGAGGGGAGCCGGGGAGCTGTTTTTT
CDR3: CASSEVGGRGAGELFF

size: once
D: -
J: TRBJ2-1
V: TRBV7-6
DNA: TGTGCCAGCAGCCCTGACGGGGCGTCCTACAATGAGCAGTTCTTC
CDR3: CASSPDGASYNEQFF